Included here is one TCR beta chain sequence, with context. Its antigen is currently unknown. It was via CD45RO/CCR7/CD25/CD127/CD95/CD27 that CD4+ naive, central memory, regulatory and stem cell-like memory cells were sorted. Over 95% purity was reached by all sorted populations. The authors reverse transcribed all of the isolated RNA, so sequencing captured expressed TCRB transcripts. Here immunoSEQ multiplex PCR was the method, and the copy in TCRdb shows in-frame clones only, minus some. There are around 56,000 clones in the sample; roughly 52% occur only once, and roughly 2.6% lies in the top ten. CDR1 is LNHDA, CDR2 SQIVND, per germline (reference sequence). CDR3 length: 15 amino acids. Trimming shortened V by 5 bases and J by 4 bases, and 17 bases separated the two germline ends. This entry belongs to a study of beta chain features in type 1 diabetes. Study observations and caveats: Among patients with Type 1 diabetes, TCRB CDR3s were moderately but significantly shorter in every one of the four CD4+ subsets. In these data, an HLA type influence on TCRB rearrangement remained unresolved.

The chain joins TRBV19 to TRBJ1-2, with D perhaps matching TRBD1 (5 bases). The sequencing sample was made of Tregs from blood. The receptor's source is a woman in her forties with type 1 diabetes. CDR3 in amino acids: CASSFTGRGSYGYTF. The DNA of the CDR3 is TGTGCCAGTAGTTTCACAGGTCGAGGTTCCTATGGCTACACCTTC.